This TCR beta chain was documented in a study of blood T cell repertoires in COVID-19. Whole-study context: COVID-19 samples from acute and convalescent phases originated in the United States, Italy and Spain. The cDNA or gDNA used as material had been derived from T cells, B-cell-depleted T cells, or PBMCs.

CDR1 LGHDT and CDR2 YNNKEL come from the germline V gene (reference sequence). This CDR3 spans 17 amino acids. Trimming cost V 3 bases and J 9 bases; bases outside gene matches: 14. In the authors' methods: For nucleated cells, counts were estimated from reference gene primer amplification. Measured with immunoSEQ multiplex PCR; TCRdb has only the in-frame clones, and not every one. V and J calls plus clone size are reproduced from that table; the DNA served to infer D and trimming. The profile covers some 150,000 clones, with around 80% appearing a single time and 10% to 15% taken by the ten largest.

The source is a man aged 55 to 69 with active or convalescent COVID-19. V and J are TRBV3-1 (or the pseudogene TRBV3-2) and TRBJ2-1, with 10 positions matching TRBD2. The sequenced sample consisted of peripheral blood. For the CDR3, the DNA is TGTGCCAGCAGCCACCCTAGCGGGAGAGTTAGGCGGGGTGAGCAGTTCTTC. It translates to CASSHPSGRVRRGEQFF.